The 14 T cell receptor beta chains reported below all come from one sample, sequenced in a study of OX40 agonist ivuxolimab in advanced cancers. Generated by immunoSEQ multiplex PCR, the TCRdb table keeps only in-frame clones and is missing some. The sample has tens of thousands of clones; about 89% are singletons. The sequenced sample was CD4+ or CD8+ T cells sorted from blood, obtained in a trial of the OX40 agonist ivuxolimab. The receptors shown here come from an adult with an advanced solid tumor such as melanoma, head and neck, liver or kidney cancer.

This chain joins TRBV6-1 and TRBJ2-3, with D hard to call. V lost 2 bases and J lost 4, with 13 bases in between. There are 15 residues in the CDR3. From germline, CDR1 is MNHNS and CDR2 SASEGT. The CDR3 DNA reads as TGTGCCAGCAGTGAACCGGCGGCGTTCCCAGATACGCAGTATTTT. Translated, it gives CASSEPAAFPDTQYF.

The V gene is TRBV6-5, the J gene TRBJ2-2; possible D gene TRBD2, 5 bases. Trimming took off 5 bases at V and 5 bases at J, with 12 bases between the two ends. This CDR3 spans 14 amino acids. CDR1 is MNHEY and CDR2 is SVGAGI in the germline V gene. For the CDR3, the DNA is TGTGCCAGCAGTAACGGAGGCCATACCGGGGAGCTGTTTTTT. Translating gives CASSNGGHTGELFF.

The rearrangement joins TRBV7-6 to TRBJ2-5, with 11 bases that match TRBD2. The germline gives CDR1 SGHVS, CDR2 FNYEAQ. V shed 4 bases and J 5 bases; nucleotides not matched to a gene: 6. The length of the CDR3 is 15 residues. The CDR3 region has the DNA TGTGCCAGCAGCTCTCTAGCGGGGGGTTGGGAGACCCAGTACTTC. Its protein product is CASSSLAGGWETQYF.

The rearrangement joins TRBV27 to TRBJ2-5; D is unresolved. Germline CDR1 is MNHEY and CDR2 is SMNVEV (reference sequence). Trimming removed 2 bases at V and 5 bases at J, with 15 bases between. The CDR3 runs to 15 residues. For the CDR3, the DNA is TGTGCCAGCAGTTTAGGAGTGGTGTCGAGGGAGACCCAGTACTTC. As protein: CASSLGVVSRETQYF.

This rearrangement joins TRBV29-1 to TRBJ2-7; D uncertain. The CDR3 is 15 amino acids. In germline, CDR1 is SQVTM, CDR2 ANQGSEA. V lost 0 bases and J 3 bases, leaving 15 bases between the germline ends. CDR3 loop: CSVEERSSTDYEQYF. The CDR3 nucleotides read TGCAGCGTTGAAGAAAGGAGTAGCACAGACTACGAGCAGTACTTC.

The chain has TRBV14 and TRBJ1-2; no clear D. The CDR3 totals 13 residues. The germline V gene encodes CDR1 SGHDN and CDR2 FVKESK. V lost 6 bases and J 2 bases, leaving 10 bases between the germline ends. The CDR3 sequence: CASRREGNYGYTF. Here the CDR3 DNA reads TGTGCCAGCAGACGAGAGGGAAACTATGGCTACACCTTC.

The chain couples TRBV19 to TRBJ2-2; 7 nucleotides line up with TRBD2. The ends lost 1 base at V and 5 bases at J; junction bases unmatched: 4. The length of the CDR3 is 15 residues. Germline V gene data show CDR1 as LNHDA and CDR2 as SQIVND (reference sequence). The CDR3 DNA reads TGTGCCAGTAGTATAGGGGCTAGCGGTACCGGGGAGCTGTTTTTT. Translating gives CASSIGASGTGELFF.

This clone is labeled as medium-sized. The chain uses TRBV7-9 and TRBJ2-2, with D possibly matching TRBD2 (6 bases). CDR1 and CDR2 (germline): SEHNR, FQNEAQ (reference sequence). Trimming shortened V by 7 bases and J by 6 bases, and 21 bases separated the two germline ends. CDR3 length: 16 amino acids. CDR3 sequence (DNA): TGTGCCAGCACTACCACCTCCGGAGGGTTGCCCGGGGAGCTGTTTTTT. This encodes CASTTTSGGLPGELFF. The variable domain in full, completed from reference TRBV7-9 and TRBJ2-2, reads DTGVSQNPRHKITKRGQNVTFRCDPISEHNRLYWYRQTLGQGPEFLTYFQNEAQLEKSRLLSDRFSAERPKGSFSTLEIQRTEQGDSAMYLCASTTTSGGLPGELFFGEGSRLTVL.

The sample holds one count of this clone. The chain combines TRBV11-2 with TRBJ1-2; D perhaps matches TRBD1 (5 bases). CDR1 and CDR2 from the germline V gene are SGHAT and FQNNGV. The CDR3 extends over 12 amino acids. The V end lost 5 bases, the J end lost 6 bases, and 10 bases lay between the germline ends. CDR3 sequence (DNA): TGTGCCAGCAGCCCATGGGGGGATGGCTACACCTTC. Amino acids: CASSPWGDGYTF.

The rearrangement links TRBV28 to TRBJ1-3; unclear D gene. CDR1 and CDR2 from the germline V gene are MDHEN and SYDVKM. This CDR3 region has 15 residues. The V end was cut by 2 bases, the J end by 0 bases, with 8 bases between. The CDR3: CASSLTSLSGNTIYF. CDR3 bases: TGTGCCAGCAGTTTAACGAGTCTCTCTGGAAACACCATATATTTT.

The chain joins TRBV28 to TRBJ2-1, with 7 bases fitting TRBD1. Germline CDR1 and CDR2: MDHEN and SYDVKM. This CDR3 contains 16 residues. The trim removed 6 bases at V and 1 base at J, leaving 9 bases unmatched. CDR3 DNA: TGTGCCAGCAGGCAGAAGACAGGGCGGTCCTACAATGAGCAGTTCTTC. Amino acid sequence: CASRQKTGRSYNEQFF.

This clone appeared once. The rearrangement joins TRBV6-5 to TRBJ1-1; TRBD1 is a possible D gene (6 bases). CDR1 and CDR2 (germline): MNHEY, SVGAGI. There are 14 residues in the CDR3. The ends were cut back, 10 bases at V and 1 base at J, with 16 bases in the middle. CDR3 sequence: CATGGRGTNTEAFF. DNA for the CDR3: TGTGCCACCGGGGGCAGGGGAACGAACACTGAAGCTTTCTTT.

The rearrangement joins TRBV7-9 to TRBJ2-7, with TRBD1 matching 8 bases. The CDR3 runs to 16 residues. J was trimmed by 11 bases and V by 1 base; bases with no gene match: 16. Germline CDR1 is SEHNR and CDR2 is FQNEAQ (reference sequence). CDR3: CASSLGSRTGILGEYF. The CDR3 coding sequence is TGTGCCAGCAGCTTAGGGTCGAGGACAGGGATTCTTGGGGAGTACTTC.

The genes are TRBV27 and TRBJ2-1, with 10 positions matching TRBD2. With V trimmed by 5 bases and J by 8 bases, 12 bases remained unmatched. The CDR3 covers 16 residues. From germline, CDR1 is MNHEY and CDR2 SMNVEV (reference sequence). DNA for the CDR3: TGTGCCAGCAGTCCCTTAGCGGGAGGCCCTCTAGATGAGCAGTTCTTC. The encoded protein is CASSPLAGGPLDEQFF.